This TCR beta chain was profiled in a study of blood T cell repertoires in COVID-19. About the study: Researchers got acute and convalescent COVID-19 samples from the United States, Italy and Spain. T cells, B-cell-depleted T cells, or PBMCs provided the cDNA or gDNA that served as material.

The length of the CDR3 is 13 residues. V shed 3 bases and J shed 6 bases, with 12 bases lying between them. Per germline, CDR1 SGHDN and CDR2 FVKESK. While infection was still active, Seattle patients were enrolled and then followed longitudinally. Data came from immunoSEQ multiplex PCR; TCRdb stores just in-frame clones and leaves some out. The table has about 340,000 clones, 88% seen once. This receptor was taken from a woman in her 70s with COVID-19, enrolled during active disease. The sequencing sample was made of peripheral blood. The J gene is TRBJ2-7, the V gene TRBV14; perhaps TRBD1 as D (5 bases). The CDR3 DNA reads TGTGCCAGCAGCCAGGACCAGGGTCCCGAGCAGTACTTC. It encodes CASSQDQGPEQYF.